The clone carrying this TCR beta chain showed up just a few times. Its antigen is unidentified. This record belongs to a study of blood T cells in healthy people across ages. The germline V gene has CDR1 MNHNY and CDR2 SVGAGI (reference sequence). V was clipped by 8 bases and J by 7 bases, with 11 bases between them. This CDR3 is built from 11 residues. Every sample yielded at least 6.5 million isolated PBMCs. Study-wide results and caveats: Unsorted PBMCs blocked a conclusive comparison of naive and antigen-experienced cells. Long-lived and aged donors differed, with more naive CD4+ cells and higher diversity in the long-lived.

The second PCR ran about 6 to 12 cycles with a sample-barcoded 5' primer and J-beta primers. Each single sample gave us at least 2.5 million CDR3-containing paired-end reads. MiXCR, applied by TCRdb to the 5' RACE reads, yields one record per CDR3 protein. The table lists 800,000 to 950,000 distinct CDR3 sequences, about 48% of them singletons, with around 15% in the top ten. Sequencing was done on a sample of blood. V gene TRBV6-6 combines with J gene TRBJ1-1; a weak D match, TRBD1 (5 bases). This sequence was found in a man aged 25 to 40 in good health. CDR3 amino acids: CASSGGDEAFF. The DNA for the CDR3 is TGTGCCAGCTCGGGAGGGGATGAAGCTTTCTTT.